Following are 25 T cell receptor beta chains from one sample sequenced in a study of neurological immune-mediated disorders. Each CDR3 protein gets one entry after TCRdb re-called the 5' RACE reads with MiXCR. The data show 87,000 or so distinct CDR3 sequences, 3% to 4.5% seen once. Sequenced input: PBMCs. The source is a woman in her late teens or twenties with multiple sclerosis.

This clonotype was found many times. The chain uses TRBV20-1 and TRBJ1-6, with 10 bases lining up with TRBD1. The V gene end was trimmed by 7 bases and the J gene end by 5 bases; junction bases not matched to a gene: 5. This CDR3 is built from 14 residues. In germline, CDR1 is DFQATT, CDR2 SNEGSKA (reference sequence). CDR3 bases: TGCAGTGTTCGAGGGACAGGGGATAATTCACCCCTCCACTTT. Encoded protein: CSVRGTGDNSPLHF.

The sample holds many counts of this clonotype. V and J are TRBV20-1 and TRBJ1-2; D gene uncertain. The length of the CDR3 is 15 residues. Trimming left V 0 bases short and J 2 bases short, with 13 bases between. CDR1 is DFQATT, CDR2 SNEGSKA, per germline (reference sequence). CDR3 nucleotides: TGCAGTGCTAGAGATATCAGGACGTCGAACTATGGCTACACCTTC. This translates into CSARDIRTSNYGYTF.

This clonotype was seen repeatedly, ten times or more. The chain is built from TRBV2 and TRBJ2-7, with D hard to call. The CDR3 extends over 9 amino acids. The germline V gene has CDR1 SNHLY and CDR2 FYNNEI. Trimming removed 10 bases from V and 5 bases from J, with 6 bases in between. As DNA, the CDR3 is TGTGCCACAGGCCACGAGCAGTACTTC. Residues: CATGHEQYF.

V and J are TRBV10-3 and TRBJ1-1; D remains unclear. Deletions cut 0 bases from V and 0 bases from J, with 8 bases between. Germline V lookup: CDR1 ENHRY, CDR2 SYGVKD. The CDR3 is made up of 15 amino acids. The CDR3 nucleotides are TGTGCCATCAGTGAGTCTTCACAGATGAACACTGAAGCTTTCTTT. It translates to CAISESSQMNTEAFF.

This clonotype was detected ten times or more. The chain has TRBV20-1 and TRBJ2-1; TRBD2 aligns across 8 bases. The germline V gene has CDR1 DFQATT and CDR2 SNEGSKA (reference sequence). V lost 2 bases to trimming and J lost 4 bases; unmatched junction nucleotides: 10. The CDR3 spans 16 residues. The CDR3 is CSARSQLAARYNEQFF. The CDR3 nucleotides are TGCAGTGCTAGATCCCAACTAGCGGCAAGGTACAATGAGCAGTTCTTC.

This clonotype was picked up many times. This rearrangement joins TRBV14 to TRBJ1-1, with no clear D. CDR3 length: 16 residues. Germline assignment: CDR1 SGHDN and CDR2 FVKESK. Trimming pared 2 bases from V and 0 bases from J, leaving 13 bases between. The CDR3 is CASSQNFFRVNTEAFF. For the CDR3, the DNA is TGTGCCAGCAGCCAAAACTTCTTTAGGGTGAACACTGAAGCTTTCTTT.

Many counts were recorded for this clonotype. The chain's CDR3 is CASSEFGGASYEQYF. Here the CDR3 DNA reads TGTGCCAGCAGTGAGTTCGGGGGGGCCTCCTACGAGCAGTACTTC. The chain joins TRBV12-3 or TRBV12-4 to TRBJ2-7; 8 bases align to TRBD2. The CDR3 sequence is 15 residues long. V was clipped by 5 bases and J by 0 bases; unmatched bases: 6.

In its sample, this clonotype was seen many times. The chain combines TRBV14 with TRBJ2-5; D remains ambiguous. Trimming shortened V by 5 bases and J by 5 bases, and 6 bases separated the two germline ends. CDR3 length equals 11 residues. CDR1 and CDR2 (germline): SGHDN, FVKESK. CDR3 DNA: TGTGCCAGCAGCGCGTTTGAGACCCAGTACTTC. This encodes CASSAFETQYF. The full variable domain, with the rest looked up from reference TRBV14 and TRBJ2-5, is EAGVTQFPSHSVIEKGQTVTLRCDPISGHDNLYWYRRVMGKEIKFLLHFVKESKQDESGMPNNRFLAERTGGTYSTLKVQPAELEDSGVYFCASSAFETQYFGPGTRLLVL.

This chain joins TRBV11-3 and TRBJ2-1, with 12 nucleotides matching TRBD2. The CDR3 loop spans 19 amino acids. Germline V lookup: CDR1 SGHNT, CDR2 YENEEA. Trimming removed 0 bases from V and 0 bases from J; junction bases left unmatched: 6. The DNA for the CDR3 is TGTGCCAGCAGCTTAGAAGGGACTAGCGGGTCCAGCTCCTACAATGAGCAGTTCTTC. Protein sequence: CASSLEGTSGSSSYNEQFF.

This clonotype was picked up many times. The V and J genes are TRBV25-1 and TRBJ1-2, with D possibly being TRBD1 (6 bases). V was trimmed by 8 bases and J by 4 bases, leaving 11 bases between them. This CDR3 contains 12 residues. Germline CDR1 and CDR2: MGHDK and SYGVNS. The CDR3 DNA follows: TGTGCCAGCTCCGACAGGACCTATGGCTACACCTTC. Translating gives CASSDRTYGYTF.

The CDR3 protein is CASSLLSVGGTHNSPLHF. The CDR3 bases are TGTGCCAGCAGCTTACTCTCGGTTGGGGGGACGCATAATTCACCCCTCCACTTT. The V gene is TRBV7-2, the J gene TRBJ1-6; D might be TRBD1 (5 bases). V lost 2 bases to trimming and J lost 5 bases, with 19 bases between them. CDR1 SGHTA and CDR2 FQGNSA come from the germline V gene. The CDR3 has 18 amino acids. The full variable domain, in which reference TRBV7-2 and TRBJ1-6 provide the parts outside the CDR3, is GAGVSQSPSNKVTEKGKDVELRCDPISGHTALYWYRQSLGQGLEFLIYFQGNSAPDKSGLPSDRFSAERTGGSVSTLTIQRTQQEDSAVYLCASSLLSVGGTHNSPLHFGNGTRLTVT.

This clonotype was observed many times. CDR3: CSASGGKSLTDTQYF. CDR3 sequence (DNA): TGCAGTGCTAGCGGCGGGAAGTCTCTCACAGATACGCAGTATTTT. This chain links TRBV20-1 with TRBJ2-3; D possibly corresponds to TRBD2 (6 bases). The CDR3 has 15 amino acids. The V and J ends lost 3 bases and 2 bases respectively, with 15 bases between them. Germline V CDR1 and CDR2: DFQATT, SNEGSKA (reference sequence).

This clonotype was observed a few times. V gene TRBV20-1 combines with J gene TRBJ2-7; the D call may be TRBD1 or TRBD2 (5 bases each). Trimming took off 3 bases at V and 2 bases at J, with 14 bases between the two ends. Germline-derived CDR1 and CDR2 are DFQATT and SNEGSKA (reference sequence). The CDR3 contains 14 residues. The CDR3 sequence is CSASGRDRTYEQYF. For the CDR3, the DNA is TGCAGTGCTAGTGGCCGGGACCGCACCTACGAGCAGTACTTC.

A few counts support this clonotype. The chain joins TRBV30 to TRBJ2-7; no reliable D call. Germline-derived CDR1 and CDR2 are GTSNPN and SVGIG (reference sequence). V was cut by 3 bases and J by 1 base, with 19 bases left in between. This CDR3 has 16 residues. This chain's CDR3 is CAWSVSKGWGSYEQYF. As DNA, the CDR3 is TGTGCCTGGAGCGTATCTAAAGGATGGGGTTCCTACGAGCAGTACTTC.

This clonotype was found many times. This chain joins TRBV5-1 and TRBJ2-7, with 7 positions matching TRBD1. This CDR3 has 15 residues. With 8 bases clipped from V and 4 bases from J, the junction kept 15 bases outside the gene matches. From germline, CDR1 is SGHRS and CDR2 YFSETQ. The CDR3 spells CASRPQGSQNYEQYF. CDR3 in DNA: TGCGCCAGTAGACCACAGGGGAGCCAGAATTACGAGCAGTACTTC. The full variable domain, rest sourced from reference TRBV5-1 and TRBJ2-7, is KAGVTQTPRYLIKTRGQQVTLSCSPISGHRSVSWYQQTPGQGLQFLFEYFSETQRNKGNFPGRFSGRQFSNSRSEMNVSTLELGDSALYLCASRPQGSQNYEQYFGPGTRLTVT.

This clonotype has a count of ten or more. This chain uses TRBV5-1 with TRBJ2-3; 7 nucleotides align to TRBD1. Germline CDR1 and CDR2: SGHRS and YFSETQ. J gave up 2 bases and V 4 bases, and 4 bases lay outside the gene matches. This CDR3 comprises 14 residues. The CDR3 nucleotides are TGCGCCAGCAGCCCAGGGACAGCCACAGATACGCAGTATTTT. Translating it yields CASSPGTATDTQYF. Drawing the rest from reference TRBV5-1 and TRBJ2-3, the complete variable domain is KAGVTQTPRYLIKTRGQQVTLSCSPISGHRSVSWYQQTPGQGLQFLFEYFSETQRNKGNFPGRFSGRQFSNSRSEMNVSTLELGDSALYLCASSPGTATDTQYFGPGTRLTVL.

The table lists this clonotype with many counts. The chain links TRBV5-1 to TRBJ2-2; tentatively, D is TRBD1 (5 bases). Germline lookup yields CDR1 SGHRS and CDR2 YFSETQ. This CDR3 spans 16 amino acids. V lost 2 bases to trimming and J lost 1 base, with 12 bases between them. CDR3 loop: CASSLAGQGNTGELFF. The CDR3 DNA is TGCGCCAGCAGCTTAGCAGGGCAGGGGAACACCGGGGAGCTGTTTTTT.

This clonotype came up many times. J is TRBJ1-3 and V is TRBV25-1; unclear D gene. The CDR3 covers 14 residues. Germline CDR1 MGHDK, CDR2 SYGVNS. The V end was cut by 4 bases, the J end by 0 bases, with 7 bases between. The CDR3 sequence: CASSAASSGNTIYF. The DNA of the CDR3 is TGTGCCAGCAGTGCGGCTAGCTCTGGAAACACCATATATTTT.

This clonotype was detected many times. V is TRBV2 and J is TRBJ2-7; D ambiguous. Germline V gene sequence: CDR1 SNHLY, CDR2 FYNNEI. V was shortened by 4 bases and J by 2 bases, with 12 bases between the two germline ends. CDR3 length: 14 amino acids. The CDR3 loop reads CASSAVSDAYEQYF. CDR3 nucleotide sequence: TGTGCCAGCAGTGCTGTGTCAGATGCCTACGAGCAGTACTTC. Full variable domain (rest looked up from reference TRBV2 and TRBJ2-7): EPEVTQTPSHQVTQMGQEVILRCVPISNHLYFYWYRQILGQKVEFLVSFYNNEISEKSEIFDDQFSVERPDGSNFTLKIRSTKLEDSAMYFCASSAVSDAYEQYFGPGTRLTVT.

This clonotype was seen repeatedly, ten times or more. The V call is TRBV10-3, the J call TRBJ1-2, with 10 nucleotides matching TRBD1. V was clipped by 2 bases and J by 4 bases; unmatched bases: 4. This CDR3 is 15 amino acids long. Germline lookup yields CDR1 ENHRY and CDR2 SYGVKD. CDR3 coding DNA: TGTGCCATCAGTGAGGGGACAGGGGATACCTATGGCTACACCTTC. Translation: CAISEGTGDTYGYTF.

This clonotype was detected ten times or more. The DNA for the CDR3 is TGCGCCAGCAGCTGGTCAGCAGGCGGGGAATCCTACGAGCAGTACTTC. As protein: CASSWSAGGESYEQYF. The chain joins TRBV4-1 to TRBJ2-7, with a weak D call TRBD2 (6 bases). The CDR3 is 16 residues long. CDR1 MGHRA and CDR2 YSYEKL come from the germline V gene. Trimming removed 5 bases at V and 1 base at J, with 18 bases between.

The sample holds many counts of this clonotype. The J gene is TRBJ2-1, the V gene TRBV5-5; D gene uncertain. The CDR3 runs to 13 residues. V lost 6 bases to trimming and J lost 5 bases, with 12 bases between them. The V gene's germline CDR1 is SGHKS and CDR2 YYEKEE (reference sequence). CDR3 amino acids: CASTSSGHNEQFF. The CDR3 DNA is TGTGCCAGCACCTCATCAGGTCACAATGAGCAGTTCTTC.

The table lists this clonotype with many counts. The chain joins TRBV3-1 to TRBJ1-2, with D possibly TRBD1 on 5 matching bases. Germline loops: CDR1 LGHDT, CDR2 YNNKEL (reference sequence). The CDR3 spans 13 residues. Trimming left V 1 base short and J 4 bases short, with 7 bases between. The CDR3 sequence: CASSQGQTYGYTF. CDR3 DNA sequence: TGTGCCAGCAGCCAAGGACAGACCTATGGCTACACCTTC.

This clonotype was observed at least ten times. The chain carries TRBV5-1 and TRBJ2-3; possible D gene TRBD2, 5 bases. V dropped 6 bases and J dropped 6 bases, with 20 bases sitting between them. CDR1 is SGHRS and CDR2 is YFSETQ in the germline V gene. The CDR3 is 15 residues long. This CDR3 reads CASTPLGVLSDTQYF. Here the CDR3 DNA reads TGCGCCAGCACCCCTCTCGGGGTCCTGTCGGATACGCAGTATTTT.

This clonotype was seen at least ten times. The chain couples TRBV6-2 or TRBV6-3 to TRBJ2-2; D perhaps matches TRBD2 (6 bases). The length of the CDR3 is 14 residues. From germline, CDR1 is MNHEY and CDR2 SVGEGT. V shed 10 bases and J shed 3 bases, with 15 bases lying between them. CDR3 loop: CATNRERDTGELFF. The CDR3 bases are TGTGCCACAAACCGGGAGAGAGACACCGGGGAGCTGTTTTTT.